These 26 T cell receptor beta chains were all obtained from the same sample, sequenced in a study of cytomegalovirus exposure and HLA in healthy donors. 13 Jbeta primers and 60 Vbeta primers were used for the PCR. Measured with immunoSEQ multiplex PCR; TCRdb has only the in-frame clones, and not every one. In total, the table holds around 150,000 clones. Sequencing input: PBMCs. The receptors originated from a young man in good health and CMV-seronegative.

This chain joins TRBV6-5 and TRBJ2-5, with D tentatively TRBD1 (5 bases). The J call may be incorrect, as the DNA end agrees better with TRBJ2-7. CDR3 size: 13 residues. CDR1 and CDR2 (germline): MNHEY, SVGAGI. In nucleotides, the CDR3 is TGTGCCAGCAGTTACTCAGGACACTTCGAGCAGTACTTC. The encoded protein is CASSYSGHFEQYF.

The rearrangement joins TRBV9 to TRBJ2-3, with TRBD2 matching over 12 bases. This CDR3 comprises 17 residues. From germline, CDR1 is SGDLS and CDR2 YYNGEE. V shed 3 bases, J shed 0 bases, and the junction held 5 bases outside the gene matches. The CDR3 DNA reads as TGTGCCAGCAGCGCAGGACTAGCGGGGCCAAGCACAGATACGCAGTATTTT. Protein: CASSAGLAGPSTDTQYF.

This chain joins TRBV5-5 and TRBJ1-1; 12 nucleotides align to TRBD1. This CDR3 contains 15 residues. The ends lost 0 bases at V and 7 bases at J; junction bases unmatched: 4. CDR1 SGHKS and CDR2 YYEKEE come from the germline V gene (reference sequence). CDR3 residues: CASSLAGTGGHEAFF. The CDR3 DNA sequence: TGTGCCAGCAGCTTGGCTGGGACAGGGGGCCATGAAGCTTTCTTT.

This chain uses TRBV14 with TRBJ2-7, with 8 nucleotides matching TRBD2. V shed 2 bases, J shed 0 bases, and the junction held 6 bases outside the gene matches. This CDR3 region has 16 residues. CDR1 and CDR2 (germline): SGHDN, FVKESK. The CDR3 DNA is TGTGCCAGCAGCCAATACACTAGCGGCCGCTCCTACGAGCAGTACTTC. Protein: CASSQYTSGRSYEQYF. Supplemented by reference TRBV14 and TRBJ2-7, the full variable domain reads EAGVTQFPSHSVIEKGQTVTLRCDPISGHDNLYWYRRVMGKEIKFLLHFVKESKQDESGMPNNRFLAERTGGTYSTLKVQPAELEDSGVYFCASSQYTSGRSYEQYFGPGTRLTVT.

The chain couples TRBV18 to TRBJ2-6, with D tentatively TRBD2 (6 bases). V was pared by 6 bases and J by 4 bases, with 19 bases between. CDR3 size: 17 residues. Germline assignment: CDR1 KGHSH and CDR2 LQKENI. The CDR3 region is CASSPSGQGTGANVLTF. In nucleotides, the CDR3 is TGTGCCAGCTCCCCCAGCGGGCAGGGAACAGGGGCCAACGTCCTGACTTTC.

This rearrangement joins TRBV5-1 to TRBJ1-6, with 8 bases lining up with TRBD1. The CDR3 runs to 16 residues. The ends lost 4 bases at V and 13 bases at J; junction bases unmatched: 16. CDR1 and CDR2 from the germline V gene are SGHRS and YFSETQ. Here the CDR3 reads CASSPPGQGGSGPLHF. The CDR3 DNA is TGCGCCAGCAGCCCGCCCGGACAGGGCGGTTCGGGGCCCCTCCACTTT.

The gene calls are TRBV27 and TRBJ2-7; 15 bases are shared with TRBD2. Germline CDR1 reads MNHEY; CDR2 reads SMNVEV (reference sequence). The CDR3 extends over 17 amino acids. V trimming: 5 bases; J trimming: 6 bases; junction bases outside the gene matches: 11. CDR3 sequence: CASSLRTSGRAQGEQYF. In DNA form, the CDR3 reads TGTGCCAGCAGTCTTCGGACTAGCGGGAGGGCCCAGGGCGAGCAGTACTTC.

The V gene is TRBV4-1, the J gene TRBJ1-1, with D unclear. V was clipped by 1 base and J by 6 bases, with 15 bases between them. CDR1 and CDR2 from the germline V gene are MGHRA and YSYEKL. This CDR3 is 15 amino acids long. CDR3 amino acids: CASSQVQKGNPEAFF. CDR3 coding DNA: TGCGCCAGCAGCCAAGTACAGAAAGGAAACCCTGAAGCTTTCTTT.

This chain connects TRBV7-2 to TRBJ2-5; no definite D call. Gene TRBJ2-7 matches the end of the DNA better, so the J call may be wrong. Germline assignment: CDR1 SGHTA and CDR2 FQGNSA. The CDR3 is 12 residues long. In DNA, the CDR3 is TGTGCCAGCAGCTTGAGGAAGAGCGAGCAGTACTTC. Protein product: CASSLRKSEQYF.

This sequence joins TRBV5-1 and TRBJ1-4; TRBD1 might be the D (5 bases). There are 14 residues in the CDR3. The V end was cut by 0 bases, the J end by 7 bases, with 10 bases between. Germline V gene lookup returns CDR1 SGHRS and CDR2 YFSETQ. Here the CDR3 reads CASSLGGKGEKLFF. CDR3 nucleotides: TGCGCCAGCAGCTTGGGGGGCAAAGGTGAAAAACTGTTTTTT.

The chain joins TRBV11-2 to TRBJ2-7; maybe TRBD1 (5 bases). V dropped 6 bases and J dropped 6 bases, with 21 bases sitting between them. The CDR3 runs to 15 residues. Germline CDR1 and CDR2: SGHAT and FQNNGV. The CDR3 DNA reads TGTGCCAGCAGACACGGAAGGCAGGGCGTTACCGAGCAGTACTTC. This sequence encodes CASRHGRQGVTEQYF.

This sequence joins TRBV28 and TRBJ2-7; D uncertain. Germline CDR1 is MDHEN and CDR2 is SYDVKM. V was shortened by 6 bases and J by 0 bases, with 18 bases between the two germline ends. This CDR3 has 16 amino acids. The CDR3 loop is CASRSLGGTSSYEQYF. The CDR3 DNA is TGTGCCAGCAGGAGTCTTGGCGGTACGAGCTCCTACGAGCAGTACTTC.

The chain couples TRBV6-5 to TRBJ2-7, with TRBD1 matching over 7 bases. The CDR3 spans 12 residues. J gave up 4 bases and V 11 bases, and 8 bases lay outside the gene matches. In germline, CDR1 is MNHEY, CDR2 SVGAGI. The CDR3 DNA follows: TGTGCCGTCAGAGGGGGCTCGTACGAGCAGTACTTC. Residues: CAVRGGSYEQYF.

The chain joins TRBV28 to TRBJ1-2; D unclear. The germline CDR1 and CDR2 sequences are MDHEN and SYDVKM. Deletions cut 6 bases from V and 4 bases from J, with 24 bases between. This CDR3 has 17 residues. In nucleotides, the CDR3 is TGTGCCAGCAGGTCATCGAGACTCGCAAAACCGGGCTATGGCTACACCTTC. This gives the protein CASRSSRLAKPGYGYTF.

The J gene is TRBJ2-7, the V gene TRBV11-3; weak D call: TRBD1 (5 bases). Per germline, CDR1 SGHNT and CDR2 YENEEA. The CDR3 sequence is 12 residues long. V was pared by 3 bases and J by 4 bases, with 7 bases between. The CDR3 here is CASSLQGYEQYF. CDR3 DNA sequence: TGTGCCAGCAGCTTGCAGGGATACGAGCAGTACTTC. Full variable domain (missing parts from reference TRBV11-3 and TRBJ2-7): EAGVVQSPRYKIIEKKQPVAFWCNPISGHNTLYWYLQNLGQGPELLIRYENEEAVDDSQLPKDRFSAERLKGVDSTLKIQPAELGDSAVYLCASSLQGYEQYFGPGTRLTVT.

The CDR3 here is CSVDRGTDTQYF. The CDR3 region has the DNA TGCAGCGTTGACCGGGGGACGGATACGCAGTATTTT. The rearrangement uses TRBV29-1 and TRBJ2-3, with a weak D call TRBD2 (6 bases). The CDR3 is made up of 12 amino acids. In germline, CDR1 is SQVTM, CDR2 ANQGSEA. Trimming took off 3 bases at V and 6 bases at J, with 10 bases between the two ends.

The gene calls are TRBV25-1 and TRBJ2-7, with D perhaps matching TRBD2 (6 bases). Germline assignment: CDR1 MGHDK and CDR2 SYGVNS. The CDR3 runs to 14 residues. Trimming took 6 bases from V and 7 from J, leaving 19 bases between them. The CDR3 region is CASSPWVEGKEQYF. DNA of the CDR3: TGTGCCAGCAGCCCCTGGGTGGAGGGTAAGGAGCAGTACTTC.

This sequence joins TRBV7-9 and TRBJ2-7; the D gene is possibly TRBD2 (7 bases). Trimming cost V 5 bases and J 3 bases, with 23 bases left between them. This CDR3 has 17 amino acids. Per germline, CDR1 SEHNR and CDR2 FQNEAQ (reference sequence). The CDR3 spells CASSPPRGAGVLYEQYF. CDR3 coding DNA: TGTGCCAGCAGCCCTCCCCGGGGGGCGGGAGTCCTCTACGAGCAGTACTTC.

The chain is built from TRBV29-1 and TRBJ1-1; possible D gene TRBD1, 6 bases. Germline V CDR1 and CDR2: SQVTM, ANQGSEA. The CDR3 is made up of 16 amino acids. The ends were cut back, 6 bases at V and 2 bases at J, with 22 bases in the middle. The CDR3 is CSVPNWGTGRNTEAFF. The CDR3, as DNA: TGCAGCGTCCCTAACTGGGGAACAGGGAGAAACACTGAAGCTTTCTTT.

V is TRBV2 and J is TRBJ1-4; a possible D gene is TRBD1 (6 bases). Germline V lookup: CDR1 SNHLY, CDR2 FYNNEI. CDR3 length equals 13 residues. Trimming took off 7 bases at V and 7 bases at J, with 13 bases between the two ends. CDR3 in DNA: TGTGCCAGCAACCAGGGGACCGGTGAAAAACTGTTTTTT. It translates to CASNQGTGEKLFF.

V usage is TRBV5-1 and J usage is TRBJ1-1, with D possibly being TRBD1 (5 bases). V shed 5 bases and J shed 0 bases, with 14 bases lying between them. The CDR3 loop spans 15 amino acids. In germline, CDR1 is SGHRS, CDR2 YFSETQ. CDR3 in DNA: TGCGCCAGCAGGCCGGCAGGGCTTATGAACACTGAAGCTTTCTTT. Protein: CASRPAGLMNTEAFF.

The J gene is TRBJ2-1, the V gene TRBV18; weak D call: TRBD1 (5 bases). This CDR3 has 12 residues. V lost 4 bases and J 8 bases, leaving 9 bases between the germline ends. Germline CDR1 and CDR2: KGHSH and LQKENI. The CDR3 here is CASSRQGDEQFF. Here the CDR3 DNA reads TGTGCCAGCTCACGGCAGGGCGATGAGCAGTTCTTC.

The chain uses TRBV29-1 and TRBJ1-2; D unclear. This CDR3 spans 15 amino acids. Germline CDR1 SQVTM, CDR2 ANQGSEA. The CDR3 nucleotides read TGCAAAGTGGTGGCGGAGGACTGGTATGGGGAGGGCTACACCTTC. The encoded protein is CKVVAEDWYGEGYTF.

The chain employs TRBV6-4 and TRBJ2-1, with TRBD2 identical over 7 bases. V lost 2 bases and J lost 8; bases outside the gene matches: 6. The germline CDR1 and CDR2 sequences are MRHNA and SNTAGT. This CDR3 is built from 14 residues. CDR3 amino acids: CASSDMGSGYEQFF. CDR3 sequence (DNA): TGTGCCAGCAGTGACATGGGTAGCGGGTATGAGCAGTTCTTC.

V usage is TRBV6-5 and J usage is TRBJ1-4; 7 bases line up with TRBD1. The CDR3 consists of 14 residues. V lost 6 bases and J lost 3; bases outside the gene matches: 4. Germline values: CDR1 MNHEY, CDR2 SVGAGI. As DNA, the CDR3 is TGTGCCAGCAGCCCGACAGGGTCTAATGAAAAACTGTTTTTT. Its protein product is CASSPTGSNEKLFF.

The chain recombines TRBV18 with TRBJ1-5; the D gene is possibly TRBD1 (5 bases). Per germline, CDR1 KGHSH and CDR2 LQKENI. V lost 0 bases and J 6 bases, leaving 12 bases between the germline ends. The CDR3 totals 15 residues. As DNA, the CDR3 is TGTGCCAGCTCACCACCTGGGCAGGGCGGTCAGCCCCAGCATTTT. Translation gives CASSPPGQGGQPQHF.